These 7 T cell receptor beta chains share one sample of origin, sequenced in a study of shared clonotypes between healthy human individuals. TCRdb's table, derived via immunoSEQ multiplex PCR, lists solely in-frame clones and lacks some. The sample carries over 1.5 million clones, 95% to 99% recorded once. Sequences were obtained from naive CD4+ T cells sorted from blood. As for subset: CD45RA+ positively selected. These receptors all stem from a man younger than 40 in good health.

A single count supports this clone. The chain carries TRBV7-8 and TRBJ2-2, with a possible D match to TRBD2 (6 bases). In germline, CDR1 is SGHVS, CDR2 FQNEAQ. The CDR3 consists of 18 residues. Trimming stripped 2 bases from V and 8 bases from J, with 24 bases between. The CDR3 spells CASSLTGGGILRRGELFF. DNA of the CDR3: TGTGCCAGCAGCTTAACTGGAGGCGGGATACTTCGGCGGGGGGAGCTGTTTTTT.

The chain links TRBV5-1 to TRBJ2-2; TRBD2 agrees at 13 bases. Germline V gene data show CDR1 as SGHRS and CDR2 as YFSETQ. The CDR3 has 16 amino acids. The trim removed 4 bases at V and 4 bases at J, leaving 4 bases unmatched. The CDR3 nucleotides are TGCGCCAGCAGCCCGGGACTAGCGGGAATCACCGGGGAGCTGTTTTTT. Amino acid sequence: CASSPGLAGITGELFF.

The gene calls are TRBV15 and TRBJ1-4; D is ambiguous. V lost 2 bases and J lost 8, with 18 bases in between. This CDR3 is 16 amino acids long. Per the germline V gene, CDR1 is LNHNV and CDR2 is YYDKDF (reference sequence). The CDR3 reads CATSRLPASSLEKLFF. CDR3 bases: TGTGCCACCAGCAGATTGCCGGCCTCAAGTTTGGAAAAACTGTTTTTT.

V gene TRBV7-2 combines with J gene TRBJ2-7; D is possibly TRBD2 (5 bases). Germline CDR1 SGHTA, CDR2 FQGNSA. The ends were cut back, 2 bases at V and 7 bases at J, with 15 bases in the middle. CDR3 length: 14 residues. CDR3 sequence reads: CASSLSLALGEQYF. DNA for the CDR3: TGTGCCAGCAGCTTATCCCTAGCTTTGGGGGAGCAGTACTTC.

The chain employs TRBV2 and TRBJ1-5; 9 nucleotides agree with TRBD1. CDR3 length: 17 amino acids. The J segment lost 4 bases and the V segment lost 4 bases, leaving 11 bases of the junction unmatched. The germline V gene has CDR1 SNHLY and CDR2 FYNNEI. The DNA of the CDR3 is TGTGCCAGCAGTGTAGCCAGGGGACAGGGTCTAAATCAGCCCCAGCATTTT. It is translated as CASSVARGQGLNQPQHF. Full variable domain (remainder filled in from reference TRBV2 and TRBJ1-5): EPEVTQTPSHQVTQMGQEVILRCVPISNHLYFYWYRQILGQKVEFLVSFYNNEISEKSEIFDDQFSVERPDGSNFTLKIRSTKLEDSAMYFCASSVARGQGLNQPQHFGDGTRLSIL.

This clone was recorded only once. The chain uses TRBV7-8 and TRBJ1-1; D remains ambiguous. V lost 3 bases to trimming and J lost 2 bases, with 13 bases between them. The germline CDR1 and CDR2 sequences are SGHVS and FQNEAQ. This CDR3 has 15 amino acids. The CDR3 region is CASSFVGPGNTEAFF. The CDR3 nucleotides read TGTGCCAGCAGCTTTGTCGGTCCGGGTAACACTGAAGCTTTCTTT. Filled out from reference TRBV7-8 and TRBJ1-1, the complete variable domain reads GAGVSQSPRYKVAKRGQDVALRCDPISGHVSLFWYQQALGQGPEFLTYFQNEAQLDKSGLPSDRFFAERPEGSVSTLKIQRTQQEDSAVYLCASSFVGPGNTEAFFGQGTRLTVV.

The CDR3 DNA sequence: TGCGCCAGCAGCCGCGGGTCGCTGGGGGGCCGGGAGACCCAGTACTTC. The encoded protein is CASSRGSLGGRETQYF. The chain joins TRBV4-1 to TRBJ2-5; D possibly matches TRBD1 or TRBD2 (6 bases each). Between the trimmed V and J ends, which lost 4 bases and 5 bases, there was a span of 20 bases. This CDR3 spans 16 amino acids. The V gene's germline CDR1 is MGHRA and CDR2 YSYEKL.